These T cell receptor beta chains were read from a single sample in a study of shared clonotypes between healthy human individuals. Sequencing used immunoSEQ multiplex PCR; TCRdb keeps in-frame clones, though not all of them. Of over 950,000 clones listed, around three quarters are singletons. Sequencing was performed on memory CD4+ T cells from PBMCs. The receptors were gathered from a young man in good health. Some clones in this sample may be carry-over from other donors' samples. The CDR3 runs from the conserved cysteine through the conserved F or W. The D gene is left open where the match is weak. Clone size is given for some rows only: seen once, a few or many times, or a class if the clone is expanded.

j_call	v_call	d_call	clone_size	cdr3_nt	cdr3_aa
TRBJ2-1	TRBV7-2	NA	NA	TGTGCCAGCAGCCTCTCCAACAATGAGCAGTTCTTC	CASSLSNNEQFF
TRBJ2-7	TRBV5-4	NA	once	TGTGCCAGCAGCCCCTTTGGGGACTCAACCTACGAGCAGTACTTC	CASSPFGDSTYEQYF
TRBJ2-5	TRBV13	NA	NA	TGTGCCAGCAGTCGTAAGGGGGGCGGAGAGACCCAGTACTTC	CASSRKGGGETQYF
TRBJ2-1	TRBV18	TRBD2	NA	TGTGCCAGCTCACCATTCCGGGAGGGTCTGAATGAGCAGTTCTTC	CASSPFREGLNEQFF
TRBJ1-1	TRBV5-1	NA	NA	TGCGCCAGCCGCCTTATTCAGGGAGAAGCTTTCTTT	CASRLIQGEAFF
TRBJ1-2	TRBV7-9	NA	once	TGTGCCAGCAGCTTAATTCAGGGCCAGGACTATGGCTACACCTTC	CASSLIQGQDYGYTF
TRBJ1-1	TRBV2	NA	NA	TGTGCCAGCGCTGGGACGGCTAAAGCTTTCTTT	CASAGTAKAFF
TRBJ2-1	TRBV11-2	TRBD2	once	TGTGCCAGCAGCTCCCTAGCGGGAGATGGTATCTATGAGCAGTTCTTC	CASSSLAGDGIYEQFF
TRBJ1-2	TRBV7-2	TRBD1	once	TGTGCCAGCAGCTTTTCAGGGGGCCCTTATGGCTACACCTTC	CASSFSGGPYGYTF
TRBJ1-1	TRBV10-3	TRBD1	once	TGTGCCACCACCAGGACCGGGACAGGGGCCTCTGGGGCTGAAGCTTTCTTT	CATTRTGTGASGAEAFF
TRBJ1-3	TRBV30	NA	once	TGTGCCTGGATAAACTACGGCTCTGGAAACACCATATATTTT	CAWINYGSGNTIYF
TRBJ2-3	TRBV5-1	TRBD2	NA	TGCGCCAGCACACCCGCGGGAGGGCCCTCAGGAACAGATACGCAGTATTTT	CASTPAGGPSGTDTQYF
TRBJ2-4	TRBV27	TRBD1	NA	TGTGCCAGCAGTCCCGGACAGGGGATTGCCAAAAACATTCAGTACTTC	CASSPGQGIAKNIQYF
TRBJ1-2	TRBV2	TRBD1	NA	TGTGCCAGCAGTGGGAGGGGGACAGGGAACGGCTACACCTTC	CASSGRGTGNGYTF
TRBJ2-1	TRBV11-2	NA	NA	TGTGCCAGCAGCCCGGGGCTAGCGACACTCTACAATGAGCAGTTCTTC	CASSPGLATLYNEQFF
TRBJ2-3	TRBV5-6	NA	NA	TGTGCCAGCAGCTTGGTTAGCACAGATACGCAGTATTTT	CASSLVSTDTQYF
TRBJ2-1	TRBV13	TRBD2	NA	TGTGCCAGCAGCTTAAGGACTAGCGGATACAATGAGCAGTTCTTC	CASSLRTSGYNEQFF
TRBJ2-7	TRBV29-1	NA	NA	TGCAGCGGTCGACAGGTCTACGAGCAGTACTTC	CSGRQVYEQYF
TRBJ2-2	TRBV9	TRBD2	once	TGTGCCAGCAGCCCAAGGGCGGGAGGGCCCGCCACCGGGGAGCTGTTTTTT	CASSPRAGGPATGELFF
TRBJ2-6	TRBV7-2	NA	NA	TGTGCCAGCAGCTTAGCCGGGACTTCTGGGGCCAACGTCCTGACTTTC	CASSLAGTSGANVLTF
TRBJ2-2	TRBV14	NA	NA	TGTGCCAGCAGCCGCCGGGTAGCCAGCTTCACCGGGGAGCTGTTTTTT	CASSRRVASFTGELFF
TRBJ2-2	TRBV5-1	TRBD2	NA	TGCGCCAGCAGCCTTCCTCCACCGGGACTAGCGGGAGTGGGGGAGCTGTTTTTT	CASSLPPPGLAGVGELFF
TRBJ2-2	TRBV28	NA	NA	TGTGCCAGCAGTCCTTCCCGGGCCAAAAGGAACACCGGGGAGCTGTTTTTT	CASSPSRAKRNTGELFF
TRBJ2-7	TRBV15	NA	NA	TGTGCCACCAGCAGACCCTCTGGGGGCTACGAGCAGTACTTC	CATSRPSGGYEQYF
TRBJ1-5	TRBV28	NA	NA	TGTGCCAGCAGACAAGGAGGGGCCTATAGCAATCAGCCCCAGCATTTT	CASRQGGAYSNQPQHF
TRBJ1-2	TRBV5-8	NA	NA	TGTGCCAGCAGCTCCCCAGGGAGGGATGGCTACACCTTC	CASSSPGRDGYTF
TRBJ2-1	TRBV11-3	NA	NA	TGTGCCAGCAGCTCTCCCGTCCAACGGGCCTCCTACAATGAGCAGTTCTTC	CASSSPVQRASYNEQFF
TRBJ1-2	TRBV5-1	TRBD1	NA	TGCGCCAGCAGCTTCGAGACAGGGACCTATGGCTACACCTTC	CASSFETGTYGYTF
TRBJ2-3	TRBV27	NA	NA	TGTGCCAGCAGTGCCCGGGACCCACGGGCAGATACGCAGTATTTT	CASSARDPRADTQYF
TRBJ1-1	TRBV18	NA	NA	TGTGCCAGCTCACCAGGGTCTGGACGGATAACACGGACTGAAGCTTTCTTT	CASSPGSGRITRTEAFF
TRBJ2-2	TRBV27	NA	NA	TGTGCCAGCAGCCCCGACCGTGGCGGGACCGGGGAGCTGTTTTTT	CASSPDRGGTGELFF
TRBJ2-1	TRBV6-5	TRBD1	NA	TGTGCCAGCAGTTACTCCGGGACAGGGAGCGGCAATGAGCAGTTCTTC	CASSYSGTGSGNEQFF
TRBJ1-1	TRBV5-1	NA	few	TGCGCCAGCAGCCCTCTGGACCCTCGCGGCACTGAAGCTTTCTTT	CASSPLDPRGTEAFF
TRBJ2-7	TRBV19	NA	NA	TGTGCCAGTAGTTGGAGTCGAGGGGACGAGCAGTACTTC	CASSWSRGDEQYF
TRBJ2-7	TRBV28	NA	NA	TGTGCCAGCAGTTTAAGCATGGGCCTTAAAGAGCAGTACTTC	CASSLSMGLKEQYF
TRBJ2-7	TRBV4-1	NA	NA	TGCGCCAGCAGCCGAGGTGGGACTGGAGCCTACGAGCAGTACTTC	CASSRGGTGAYEQYF
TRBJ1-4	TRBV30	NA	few	TGTGCCTTGACGACAGGATTCTCTTCAAATGAAAAACTGTTTTTT	CALTTGFSSNEKLFF
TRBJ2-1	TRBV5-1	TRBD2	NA	TGCGCCAGCAGCTTGGGGGCGGGAGATGGCAATGAGCAGTTCTTC	CASSLGAGDGNEQFF
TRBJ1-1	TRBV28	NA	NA	TGTGCCAGCAGGATGCACGGGGCGGGTGGAGCTTTCTTT	CASRMHGAGGAFF
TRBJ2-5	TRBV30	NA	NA	TGTGCCTGGAGTGGGGCAGGGCAAGAGACCCAGTACTTC	CAWSGAGQETQYF